A single sample is the source of the 5 T cell receptor beta chains below, sequenced in a study of beta chain features in type 1 diabetes. Study-wide results and limits: TCRB CDR3s from Type 1 diabetes patients were moderately but significantly shorter in all four CD4+ subsets.

These TCRs' antigens remain unknown. Every bit of the isolated RNA underwent reverse transcription, so sequencing read expressed TCRB transcripts. The table came from immunoSEQ multiplex PCR; TCRdb's copy has only in-frame clones and leaves some out. The sample lists some 350,000 clones, 13% occurring once. The sequencing input was naive CD4+ T cells from blood. Source of these receptors: a woman aged 18-35 years with type 1 diabetes.

The rearrangement uses TRBV7-6 and TRBJ2-5, with 9 bases matching TRBD2. With V trimmed by 3 bases and J by 1 base, 0 bases remained unmatched. The germline V gene encodes CDR1 SGHVS and CDR2 FNYEAQ. This CDR3 comprises 14 residues. The CDR3 nucleotides read TGTGCCAGCAGCTTGGGACTAGCCCAAGAGACCCAGTACTTC. It encodes CASSLGLAQETQYF.

This clone has a count of ten or more. CDR3 sequence: CATSRELVNIQYF. Here the CDR3 DNA reads TGTGCCACCAGCAGAGAACTAGTAAACATTCAGTACTTC. This chain connects TRBV15 to TRBJ2-4, with D possibly being TRBD2 (5 bases). Looked up from germline, CDR1 is LNHNV and CDR2 is YYDKDF (reference sequence). The V end was cut by 0 bases, the J end by 6 bases, with 6 bases between. The CDR3 sequence is 13 residues long.

This clone turned up a few times. The chain recombines TRBV2 with TRBJ2-1; unclear D gene. Trimming left V 6 bases short and J 7 bases short, with 7 bases between. The CDR3 consists of 11 residues. Per the germline V gene, CDR1 is SNHLY and CDR2 is FYNNEI. The CDR3 nucleotides are TGTGCCAGCAGGGAGTGGAATGAGCAGTTCTTC. Its translation: CASREWNEQFF.

This rearrangement joins TRBV28 to TRBJ2-4; TRBD2 agrees at 9 bases. The trim removed 4 bases at V and 2 bases at J, leaving 9 bases unmatched. CDR1 is MDHEN and CDR2 is SYDVKM in the germline V gene. The CDR3 loop spans 17 amino acids. The CDR3 coding sequence is TGTGCCAGCAGTTCCGCTAGCGGGATTGATCCCAAAAACATTCAGTACTTC. Its translation: CASSSASGIDPKNIQYF.

The rearrangement links TRBV28 to TRBJ2-3; D gene uncertain. Trimming shortened V by 2 bases and J by 9 bases, and 15 bases separated the two germline ends. Per germline, CDR1 MDHEN and CDR2 SYDVKM. The CDR3 has 14 residues. The CDR3 is CASSLPLTPVTQYF. Here the CDR3 DNA reads TGTGCCAGCAGTTTACCATTGACACCAGTAACGCAGTATTTT.